Each of the 30 T cell receptor beta chains below was sequenced from the same sample in a study of identical twins. A single record per CDR3 protein comes from TCRdb applying MiXCR to the 5' RACE reads. The sample yields 500,000 to 550,000 distinct CDR3 sequences, under 25% seen once. The same data also went into a second study, on T cells expressing NK-cell markers.

Sequencing was performed on CD4+ T cells sorted from blood. These receptors were collected from a woman younger than 35 in good health.

J is TRBJ1-2 and V is TRBV6-4; D gene unclear. Trimming pared 5 bases from V and 1 base from J, leaving 11 bases between. Germline-derived CDR1 and CDR2 are MRHNA and SNTAGT. This CDR3 region has 14 residues. CDR3 nucleotide sequence: TGTGCCAGCAGTATGGGAGGCGGTAACTATGGCTACACCTTC. Translating it yields CASSMGGGNYGYTF.

In this sample, this clonotype turned up many times. J is TRBJ1-2 and V is TRBV20-1; TRBD1 agrees at 7 bases. The V and J ends lost 5 bases and 4 bases, in that order; junction bases with no gene match: 10. The CDR3 is made up of 14 amino acids. Germline loops: CDR1 DFQATT, CDR2 SNEGSKA (reference sequence). In nucleotides, the CDR3 is TGCAGTGCTCTTTCCGACAGGGACCTCTATGGCTACACCTTC. Protein product: CSALSDRDLYGYTF.

The chain carries TRBV12-3 or TRBV12-4 and TRBJ2-5; D might be TRBD1 (5 bases). V was pared by 5 bases and J by 5 bases, with 18 bases between. The CDR3 length is 15 residues. CDR3 sequence: CASSGARSSPETQYF. DNA of the CDR3: TGTGCCAGCAGTGGGGCCCGCTCAAGCCCGGAGACCCAGTACTTC.

The chain recombines TRBV6-6 with TRBJ1-1; perhaps TRBD1 as D (5 bases). CDR3 length: 13 residues. The germline V gene encodes CDR1 MNHNY and CDR2 SVGAGI (reference sequence). Trimming shortened V by 2 bases and J by 8 bases, and 12 bases separated the two germline ends. The CDR3 coding sequence is TGTGCCAGCAGTTACAGATGGGACGCCGAAGCTTTCTTT. Amino acid sequence: CASSYRWDAEAFF.

Only a few counts were recorded for this clonotype. This chain uses TRBV20-1 with TRBJ2-3; TRBD2 matches 9 bases. The CDR3 is made up of 14 amino acids. V lost 6 bases to trimming and J lost 6 bases; unmatched junction nucleotides: 10. Looked up from germline, CDR1 is DFQATT and CDR2 is SNEGSKA (reference sequence). In DNA, the CDR3 is TGCAGTGCGGATCGGCGGGGGGGCCGCGATACGCAGTATTTT. This sequence encodes CSADRRGGRDTQYF.

This clonotype was observed at least ten times. V gene TRBV20-1 combines with J gene TRBJ1-1; 10 nucleotides line up with TRBD1. The V gene end was trimmed by 6 bases and the J gene end by 6 bases; junction bases not matched to a gene: 7. Per the germline V gene, CDR1 is DFQATT and CDR2 is SNEGSKA (reference sequence). There are 13 residues in the CDR3. The CDR3 DNA reads TGCAGTGCCGGGACAGGGGACTTCCCTGAAGCTTTCTTT. It codes for CSAGTGDFPEAFF.

The J gene is TRBJ2-7, the V gene TRBV20-1, with TRBD1 identical over 10 bases. This CDR3 spans 14 amino acids. V gave up 5 bases and J gave up 6 bases; unmatched junction bases: 10. The germline CDR1 and CDR2 sequences are DFQATT and SNEGSKA (reference sequence). The CDR3 nucleotides are TGCAGTGCTTCCAGGGGGACAGGGGCAGTCGAGCAGTACTTC. This translates into CSASRGTGAVEQYF.

This clonotype was detected a few times. The V gene is TRBV12-3 or TRBV12-4, the J gene TRBJ1-6, with D perhaps matching TRBD1 (6 bases). Trimming took off 6 bases at V and 5 bases at J, with 14 bases between the two ends. The CDR3 extends over 15 amino acids. CDR3 in amino acids: CASSSGQRNNSPLHF. The DNA of the CDR3 is TGTGCCAGCAGCTCCGGACAGCGGAATAATTCACCCCTCCACTTT.

This clonotype was detected a few times. This chain connects TRBV25-1 to TRBJ2-7; possibly TRBD1 for D (6 bases). Germline CDR1 is MGHDK and CDR2 is SYGVNS. The CDR3 runs 11 residues. V was pared by 1 base and J by 12 bases, with 10 bases between. The chain's CDR3 is CASSESGTRYF. The CDR3 nucleotides read TGTGCCAGCAGTGAATCCGGGACAAGGTACTTC.

A few counts support this clonotype. The V gene is TRBV27, the J gene TRBJ2-7; 7 nucleotides agree with TRBD2. CDR3 length: 14 residues. J was trimmed by 2 bases and V by 3 bases; bases with no gene match: 4. Looked up from germline, CDR1 is MNHEY and CDR2 is SMNVEV (reference sequence). The CDR3 DNA reads as TGTGCCAGCAGTTTCGAGCGGGGAGCCTACGAGCAGTACTTC. It translates to CASSFERGAYEQYF.

There are a few counts of this clonotype. J is TRBJ2-7 and V is TRBV10-3; TRBD2 matches at 8 bases. The CDR3 has 13 amino acids. Germline-derived CDR1 and CDR2 are ENHRY and SYGVKD. J was trimmed by 5 bases and V by 11 bases; bases with no gene match: 11. The CDR3 DNA is TGTGCCCACACGGGGGGGGCTCAGGACGAGCAGTACTTC. It codes for CAHTGGAQDEQYF.

The CDR3 reads CASSSTGGLGNYGYTF. The CDR3 DNA follows: TGCGCCAGCAGCTCCACAGGGGGTCTCGGTAACTATGGCTACACCTTC. V usage is TRBV5-1 and J usage is TRBJ1-2; 8 bases align to TRBD1. Germline trimming cut 3 bases from V and 1 base from J; bases unmatched to any gene: 8. The CDR3 sequence is 16 residues long. In germline, CDR1 is SGHRS, CDR2 YFSETQ.

This chain links TRBV7-8 with TRBJ2-1; 9 bases line up with TRBD2. Trimming at V came to 1 base and at J to 5 bases, leaving 6 bases not matched to a gene. This CDR3 is 16 amino acids long. Per the germline V gene, CDR1 is SGHVS and CDR2 is FQNEAQ. The CDR3 is CASSLVVAGVNNEQFF. DNA for the CDR3: TGTGCCAGCAGCTTAGTGGTAGCGGGAGTGAACAATGAGCAGTTCTTC.

CDR3 protein: CASSLWTEETQYF. The CDR3 coding sequence is TGTGCCAGCAGTTTATGGACAGAAGAGACCCAGTACTTC. The gene calls are TRBV6-5 and TRBJ2-5; D perhaps matches TRBD1 (6 bases). Trimming shortened V by 4 bases and J by 3 bases, and 9 bases separated the two germline ends. Per the germline V gene, CDR1 is MNHEY and CDR2 is SVGAGI. The CDR3 is 13 amino acids.

This clonotype was counted between two and nine times. J is TRBJ2-7 and V is TRBV10-2, with a possible D match to TRBD1 (5 bases). CDR3 size: 16 residues. V shed 3 bases and J shed 2 bases, with 17 bases lying between them. CDR1 is WSHSY and CDR2 is SAAADI in the germline V gene. CDR3 sequence (DNA): TGCGCCAGCAGTGAACGACAGACAACAACCCCCTACGAGCAGTACTTC. This sequence encodes CASSERQTTTPYEQYF.

This clonotype was observed a few times. The chain links TRBV27 to TRBJ2-2; no reliable D call. Trimming shortened V by 4 bases and J by 0 bases, and 9 bases separated the two germline ends. This CDR3 is 15 amino acids long. CDR1 is MNHEY and CDR2 is SMNVEV in the germline V gene (reference sequence). This CDR3 is CASSSRRSNTGELFF. DNA for the CDR3: TGTGCCAGCAGTTCTCGACGGTCGAACACCGGGGAGCTGTTTTTT.

This clonotype has only a few counts. V and J are TRBV12-3 or TRBV12-4 and TRBJ1-2; D is uncertain. V lost 3 bases and J lost 0, with 5 bases in between. CDR3 length: 13 residues. In DNA, the CDR3 is TGTGCCAGCAGTTTCTCAGCTAACTATGGCTACACCTTC. This encodes CASSFSANYGYTF.

V gene TRBV7-2 combines with J gene TRBJ1-1; the D is unclear. The CDR3 is 12 residues long. Germline values: CDR1 SGHTA, CDR2 FQGNSA. Trimming stripped 0 bases from V and 11 bases from J, with 10 bases between. CDR3 protein: CASSLAHGWAFF. In DNA form, the CDR3 reads TGTGCCAGCAGCTTAGCGCATGGCTGGGCTTTCTTT.

The sample holds a few counts of this clonotype. The chain links TRBV10-3 to TRBJ2-3; TRBD2 matches at 8 bases. CDR3 size: 13 residues. CDR1 and CDR2 from the germline V gene are ENHRY and SYGVKD. The J segment lost 5 bases and the V segment lost 10 bases, leaving 8 bases of the junction unmatched. The chain's CDR3 is CATTGGLGDTQYF. DNA for the CDR3: TGTGCCACCACGGGGGGGTTGGGAGATACGCAGTATTTT.

This clonotype was counted only a few times. V usage is TRBV5-6 and J usage is TRBJ1-4, with TRBD1 identical over 7 bases. Germline lookup yields CDR1 SGHDT and CDR2 YYEEEE. The CDR3 is made up of 14 amino acids. The V segment lost 1 base and the J segment 7 bases; nucleotides outside the gene matches: 4. This CDR3 reads CASSLRQGAEKLFF. In DNA form, the CDR3 reads TGTGCCAGCAGCTTGAGACAGGGAGCTGAAAAACTGTTTTTT. Full variable domain (missing parts from reference TRBV5-6 and TRBJ1-4): DAGVTQSPTHLIKTRGQQVTLRCSPKSGHDTVSWYQQALGQGPQFIFQYYEEEERQRGNFPDRFSGHQFPNYSSELNVNALLLGDSALYLCASSLRQGAEKLFFGSGTQLSVL.

There are many counts of this clonotype. The CDR3 DNA reads TGCAGTGCCCTCCATTCTAGCGGATACGAGCAGTACTTC. Its protein is CSALHSSGYEQYF. The chain couples TRBV20-1 to TRBJ2-7; 7 bases match TRBD2. Germline-derived CDR1 and CDR2 are DFQATT and SNEGSKA (reference sequence). The V segment lost 6 bases and the J segment 4 bases; nucleotides outside the gene matches: 9. The CDR3 covers 13 residues.

This clonotype has a single count. The V and J genes are TRBV7-9 and TRBJ1-1, with unresolved D. The germline gives CDR1 SEHNR, CDR2 FQNEAQ (reference sequence). V gave up 3 bases and J gave up 0 bases, with 8 bases separating them. The length of the CDR3 is 14 residues. As DNA, the CDR3 is TGTGCCAGCAGCTTCCAGAACATGAACACTGAAGCTTTCTTT. This codes for CASSFQNMNTEAFF.

The chain is built from TRBV5-5 and TRBJ2-5, with 7 bases that match TRBD1. After removal of 0 bases from V and 6 bases from J, the junction contained 8 bases not matched to a gene. There are 15 residues in the CDR3. From germline, CDR1 is SGHKS and CDR2 YYEKEE (reference sequence). CDR3 protein: CASSLEGASSQTQYF. The CDR3 region has the DNA TGTGCCAGCAGCTTGGAGGGGGCGAGCAGTCAGACCCAGTACTTC.

DNA of the CDR3: TGTGCCATCAAACAGGGGGATGTGGGTGAGCAGTTCTTC. Amino acids: CAIKQGDVGEQFF. The chain links TRBV10-3 to TRBJ2-1; the match to TRBD1 covers 8 bases. The CDR3 is made up of 13 amino acids. The germline V gene has CDR1 ENHRY and CDR2 SYGVKD. V dropped 7 bases and J dropped 9; count of bases not matched to a gene: 8.

The V call is TRBV7-2, the J call TRBJ1-1; no clear D gene. V was cut by 3 bases and J by 1 base, with 15 bases left in between. Germline lookup yields CDR1 SGHTA and CDR2 FQGNSA. CDR3 length: 16 residues. Here the CDR3 reads CASSLVRNSPNTEAFF. CDR3 nucleotide sequence: TGTGCCAGCAGCTTGGTAAGAAACTCCCCGAACACTGAAGCTTTCTTT. Supplemented by reference TRBV7-2 and TRBJ1-1, the full variable domain reads GAGVSQSPSNKVTEKGKDVELRCDPISGHTALYWYRQSLGQGLEFLIYFQGNSAPDKSGLPSDRFSAERTGGSVSTLTIQRTQQEDSAVYLCASSLVRNSPNTEAFFGQGTRLTVV.

The rearrangement joins TRBV6-6 to TRBJ1-1, with D tentatively TRBD1 (5 bases). The CDR3 is made up of 13 amino acids. Trimming removed 6 bases from V and 1 base from J, with 9 bases in between. From germline, CDR1 is MNHNY and CDR2 SVGAGI (reference sequence). The CDR3 protein is CASRHRWNTEAFF. In DNA form, the CDR3 reads TGTGCCAGCAGACACAGGTGGAACACTGAAGCTTTCTTT.

The rearrangement joins TRBV28 to TRBJ2-7, with 11 bases matching TRBD2. CDR3 length: 16 amino acids. CDR1 is MDHEN, CDR2 SYDVKM, per germline. Trimming at V came to 7 bases and at J to 5 bases, leaving 13 bases not matched to a gene. The CDR3 is CASTIGGTSGVDEQYF. The CDR3 DNA is TGTGCCAGCACCATAGGGGGGACTAGCGGAGTGGACGAGCAGTACTTC.

This clonotype has at least ten counts. V and J are TRBV12-3 or TRBV12-4 and TRBJ2-2; 10 nucleotides line up with TRBD1. With 6 bases clipped from V and 6 bases from J, the junction kept 1 base outside the gene matches. The CDR3 consists of 13 residues. The CDR3 DNA is TGTGCCAGCAGGGGGACAGGGGCCGGGGAGCTGTTTTTT. Translated: CASRGTGAGELFF.

The chain employs TRBV20-1 and TRBJ2-2, with D possibly being TRBD1 (5 bases). This CDR3 contains 12 residues. Looked up from germline, CDR1 is DFQATT and CDR2 is SNEGSKA (reference sequence). Trimming stripped 2 bases from V and 7 bases from J, with 8 bases between. CDR3 region: CSARQGGGELFF. In nucleotides, the CDR3 is TGCAGTGCTAGACAGGGCGGCGGGGAGCTGTTTTTT.

This clonotype was detected a few times. The CDR3 sequence is CASSSRLYTIYNEQFF. The CDR3, as DNA: TGTGCCAGCAGCTCAAGACTATACACCATCTACAATGAGCAGTTCTTC. The chain has TRBV7-2 and TRBJ2-1; D possibly corresponds to TRBD2 (5 bases). This CDR3 is 16 amino acids long. V shed 4 bases and J shed 3 bases, with 16 bases lying between them. Germline V gene sequence: CDR1 SGHTA, CDR2 FQGNSA.